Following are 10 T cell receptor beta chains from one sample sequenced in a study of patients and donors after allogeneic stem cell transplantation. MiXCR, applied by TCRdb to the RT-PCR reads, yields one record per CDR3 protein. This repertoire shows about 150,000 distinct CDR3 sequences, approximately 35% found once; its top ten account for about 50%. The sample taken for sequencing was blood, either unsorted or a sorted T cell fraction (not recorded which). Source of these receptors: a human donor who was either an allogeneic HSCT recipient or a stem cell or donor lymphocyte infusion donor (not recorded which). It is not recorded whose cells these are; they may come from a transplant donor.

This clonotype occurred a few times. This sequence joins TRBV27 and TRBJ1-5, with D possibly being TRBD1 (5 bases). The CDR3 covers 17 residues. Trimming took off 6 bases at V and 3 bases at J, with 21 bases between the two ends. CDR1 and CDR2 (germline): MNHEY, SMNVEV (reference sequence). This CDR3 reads CASSWDRDRSINQPQHF. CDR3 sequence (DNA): TGTGCCAGCAGCTGGGACCGGGACCGCTCGATCAATCAGCCCCAGCATTTT.

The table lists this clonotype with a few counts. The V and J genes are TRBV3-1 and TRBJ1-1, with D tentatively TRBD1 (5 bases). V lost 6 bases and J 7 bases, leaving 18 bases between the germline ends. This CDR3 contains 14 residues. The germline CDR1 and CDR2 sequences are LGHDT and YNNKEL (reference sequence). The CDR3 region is CASSPTAGMVEAFF. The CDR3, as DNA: TGTGCCAGCAGTCCCACGGCAGGGATGGTTGAAGCTTTCTTT. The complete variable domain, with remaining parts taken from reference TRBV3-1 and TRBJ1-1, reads DTAVSQTPKYLVTQMGNDKSIKCEQNLGHDTMYWYKQDSKKFLKIMFSYNNKELIINETVPNRFSPKSPDKAHLNLHINSLELGDSAVYFCASSPTAGMVEAFFGQGTRLTVV.

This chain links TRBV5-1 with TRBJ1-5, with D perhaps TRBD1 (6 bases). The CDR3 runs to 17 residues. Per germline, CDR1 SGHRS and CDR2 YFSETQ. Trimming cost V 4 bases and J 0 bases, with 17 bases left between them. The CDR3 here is CASSPGGGGYSNQPQHF. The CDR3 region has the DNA TGCGCCAGCAGCCCCGGAGGGGGGGGCTATAGCAATCAGCCCCAGCATTTT.

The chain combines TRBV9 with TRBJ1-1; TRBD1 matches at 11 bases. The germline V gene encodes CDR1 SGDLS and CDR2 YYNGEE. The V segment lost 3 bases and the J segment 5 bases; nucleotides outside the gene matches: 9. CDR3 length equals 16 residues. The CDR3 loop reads CASSGWDRGTKTEAFF. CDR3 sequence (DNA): TGTGCCAGCAGCGGTTGGGACAGGGGGACGAAAACTGAAGCTTTCTTT.

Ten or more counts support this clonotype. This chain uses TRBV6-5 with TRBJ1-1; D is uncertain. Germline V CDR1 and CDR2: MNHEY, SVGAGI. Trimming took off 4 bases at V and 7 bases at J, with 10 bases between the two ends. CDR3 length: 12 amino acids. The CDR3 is CASSLEGLEAFF. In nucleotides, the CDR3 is TGTGCCAGCAGTTTGGAAGGGCTTGAAGCTTTCTTT.

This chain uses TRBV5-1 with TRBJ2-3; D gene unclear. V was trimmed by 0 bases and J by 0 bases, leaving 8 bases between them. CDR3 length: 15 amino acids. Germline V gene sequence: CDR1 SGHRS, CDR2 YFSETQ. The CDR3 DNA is TGCGCCAGCAGCTTGGATCCGGCTAGCACAGATACGCAGTATTTT. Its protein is CASSLDPASTDTQYF. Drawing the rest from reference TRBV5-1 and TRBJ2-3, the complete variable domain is KAGVTQTPRYLIKTRGQQVTLSCSPISGHRSVSWYQQTPGQGLQFLFEYFSETQRNKGNFPGRFSGRQFSNSRSEMNVSTLELGDSALYLCASSLDPASTDTQYFGPGTRLTVL.

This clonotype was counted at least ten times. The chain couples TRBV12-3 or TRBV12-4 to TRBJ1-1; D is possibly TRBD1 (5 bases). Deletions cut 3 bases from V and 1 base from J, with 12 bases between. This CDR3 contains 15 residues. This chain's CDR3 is CASSFQPGRNTEAFF. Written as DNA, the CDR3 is TGTGCCAGCAGTTTTCAACCAGGGAGGAACACTGAAGCTTTCTTT.

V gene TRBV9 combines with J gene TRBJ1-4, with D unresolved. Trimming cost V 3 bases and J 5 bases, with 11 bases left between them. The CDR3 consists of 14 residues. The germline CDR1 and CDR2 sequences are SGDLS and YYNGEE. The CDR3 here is CASSGRANNEKLFF. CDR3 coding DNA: TGTGCCAGCAGCGGCCGGGCAAACAATGAAAAACTGTTTTTT.

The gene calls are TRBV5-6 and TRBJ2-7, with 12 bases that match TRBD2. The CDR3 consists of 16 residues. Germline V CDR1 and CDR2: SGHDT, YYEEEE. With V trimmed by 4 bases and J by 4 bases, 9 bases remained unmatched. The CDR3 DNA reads TGTGCCAGCAGCACCCTACTAGCGGGGGGACGTTACGAGCAGTACTTC. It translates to CASSTLLAGGRYEQYF. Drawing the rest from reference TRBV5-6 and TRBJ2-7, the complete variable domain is DAGVTQSPTHLIKTRGQQVTLRCSPKSGHDTVSWYQQALGQGPQFIFQYYEEEERQRGNFPDRFSGHQFPNYSSELNVNALLLGDSALYLCASSTLLAGGRYEQYFGPGTRLTVT.

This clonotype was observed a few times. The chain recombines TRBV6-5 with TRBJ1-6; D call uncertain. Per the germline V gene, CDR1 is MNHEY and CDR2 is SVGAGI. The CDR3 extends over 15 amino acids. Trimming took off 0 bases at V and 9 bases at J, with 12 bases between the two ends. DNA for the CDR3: TGTGCCAGCAGTTACTCGGGAGGGAATAGTTCACCCCTCCACTTT. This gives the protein CASSYSGGNSSPLHF.